The clone carrying this T cell receptor (beta chain) was observed a few times. This entry comes from a study of blood T cell repertoires in COVID-19. This CDR3 has 12 amino acids. From germline, CDR1 is MDHEN and CDR2 SYDVKM. Trimming cost V 5 bases and J 8 bases, with 12 bases left between them. Seattle patients were enrolled during active infection and followed longitudinally. Original handling: The authors estimated nucleated cell counts from reference gene primer amplification. TCRdb's table, derived via immunoSEQ multiplex PCR, lists solely in-frame clones and lacks some. The DNA gave D and trimming, while V, J and clone size come from that table. The sample includes 150,000 to 200,000 clones, about four fifths of them seen just once.

The chain links TRBV28 to TRBJ1-2, with D possibly being TRBD1 (5 bases). The TCR comes from a woman in her 70s with COVID-19, enrolled during active disease. The sample comprised peripheral blood. The CDR3 coding sequence is TGTGCCAGCAGTAAGGACACAGACGGCTACACCTTC. Translated: CASSKDTDGYTF.